A selection of T cell receptor beta chains follows, all from one sample in a study of vaccination effects on CD4 cells after COVID-19. No antigen has been assigned to these receptors. The assay was immunoSEQ multiplex PCR, and TCRdb's table has in-frame clones only and misses some. The sample shows tens of thousands of clones, about 67% of them seen only once. The sequencing here drew on CD4+ T cells from PBMCs cultured without peptide, taken after COVID-19 vaccination. The receptors stem from a human donor who received a COVID-19 vaccine. Both conserved end residues are part of each CDR3. A D gene is named only where the DNA matches it firmly. The size of a clone is reported for some rows only, either as once, few or many, or as a class for expanded clones.

j_call	v_call	d_call	clone_size	cdr3_length	cdr3_aa	cdr3_nt
TRBJ2-1	TRBV10-3	TRBD1	-	16	CAISSPDRGLGNEQFF	TGTGCCATCAGTTCTCCGGACAGGGGATTAGGCAATGAGCAGTTCTTC
TRBJ1-2	TRBV2	TRBD1	-	16	CASSVPGQGGNYGYTF	TGTGCCAGCAGCGTCCCGGGACAGGGAGGGAACTATGGCTACACCTTC
TRBJ2-5	TRBV24-1	-	-	14	CATSDAGTSKTQYF	TGTGCCACCAGTGATGCTGGGACATCTAAGACCCAGTACTTC
TRBJ2-4	TRBV5-1	-	-	13	CASSLGGQNIQYF	TGCGCCAGCAGCTTGGGGGGCCAAAACATTCAGTACTTC
TRBJ2-3	TRBV4-1	TRBD2	-	20	CASSQELVTSGDISTDTQYF	TGCGCCAGCAGCCAAGAACTAGTGACTAGCGGGGATATAAGCACAGATACGCAGTATTTT
TRBJ2-2	TRBV10-2	-	once	16	CASSNTGSSNTGELFF	TGCGCCAGCAGTAATACAGGGAGTTCGAACACCGGGGAGCTGTTTTTT
TRBJ1-5	TRBV5-1	TRBD1	-	16	CATKGQATNSNQPQHF	TGCGCCACCAAGGGACAGGCGACGAATAGCAATCAGCCCCAGCATTTT
TRBJ2-6	TRBV10-1	TRBD1	-	19	CASSGKRTGGDSGANVLTF	TGCGCCAGCAGTGGTAAGAGGACAGGGGGGGACTCTGGGGCCAACGTCCTGACTTTC
TRBJ2-2	TRBV6-5	-	-	14	CASRTGANTGELFF	TGTGCCAGCAGGACAGGAGCGAACACCGGGGAGCTGTTTTTT
TRBJ1-2	TRBV6-2/TRBV6-3	-	-	12	CASSYSTPGYTF	TGTGCCAGCAGTTACTCCACCCCGGGCTACACCTTC
TRBJ2-6	TRBV29-1	-	-	16	CSVGQGYSSGANVLTF	TGCAGCGTTGGCCAGGGGTATTCCTCTGGGGCCAACGTCCTGACTTTC
TRBJ1-4	TRBV19	-	-	14	CASSISQGGEKLFF	TGTGCCAGTAGTATATCCCAGGGTGGGGAAAAACTGTTTTTT
TRBJ1-4	TRBV19	-	-	15	CASTTWAGAGEKLFF	TGTGCCAGTACCACTTGGGCGGGGGCTGGTGAAAAACTGTTTTTT
TRBJ1-2	TRBV5-1	-	-	14	CASSLAESEYGYTF	TGCGCCAGCAGCTTGGCCGAGTCAGAATATGGCTACACCTTC
TRBJ1-1	TRBV7-2	-	-	15	CASSLGGFGGTEAFF	TGTGCCAGCAGCTTGGGGGGGTTCGGGGGAACTGAAGCTTTCTTT
TRBJ1-4	TRBV5-1	-	-	14	CASSLGGHDEKLFF	TGCGCCAGCAGCTTGGGGGGACACGATGAAAAACTGTTTTTT
TRBJ1-1	TRBV9	-	once	15	CASSVEVTANTEAFF	TGTGCCAGCAGCGTAGAGGTGACGGCGAACACTGAAGCTTTCTTT
TRBJ1-3	TRBV9	-	few	15	CASSVASGPGYAIYF	TGTGCCAGCAGCGTAGCTAGCGGGCCAGGGTATGCCATATATTTT
TRBJ2-3	TRBV7-6	-	-	14	CASSIRQSQDTQYF	TGTGCCAGCAGCATTCGACAGTCTCAGGATACGCAGTATTTT
TRBJ1-3	TRBV19	-	-	16	CASSTRETELGNTIYF	TGTGCCAGTAGTACCCGAGAAACAGAACTCGGAAACACCATATATTTT
TRBJ1-5	TRBV2	-	-	15	CASSDRRGGNQPQHF	TGTGCCAGCAGTGATCGGAGGGGCGGCAATCAGCCCCAGCATTTT
TRBJ1-4	TRBV12-5	TRBD1	-	18	CASGLVLDRGLSNEKLFF	TGTGCTAGTGGTTTGGTATTAGACAGGGGGCTATCTAATGAAAAACTGTTTTTT
TRBJ2-2	TRBV25-1	-	-	14	CASKPHSNTGELFF	TGTGCCAGCAAGCCCCACAGCAACACCGGGGAGCTGTTTTTT
TRBJ2-3	TRBV7-9	-	-	17	CASSLDNVGGPTDTQYF	TGTGCCAGCAGCTTAGATAACGTTGGCGGACCCACAGATACGCAGTATTTT
TRBJ1-2	TRBV6-5	-	-	13	CASSSFDSYGYTF	TGTGCCAGCAGTTCTTTCGACAGTTATGGCTACACCTTC
TRBJ1-1	TRBV5-1	-	-	14	CASSLVNANTEAFF	TGCGCCAGCAGCTTGGTGAACGCGAACACTGAAGCTTTCTTT
TRBJ1-2	TRBV5-4	TRBD1	-	13	CAIHRGSLYGYTF	TGTGCCATCCACAGGGGGTCCCTCTATGGCTACACCTTC
TRBJ2-2	TRBV5-1	-	few	14	CASSLGLNTGELFF	TGCGCCAGCAGCTTGGGTCTTAACACCGGGGAGCTGTTTTTT
TRBJ2-5	TRBV5-1	-	-	15	CASSYAGVIQETQYF	TGCGCCAGCAGCTATGCCGGGGTCATCCAAGAGACCCAGTACTTC
TRBJ1-2	TRBV30	-	few	10	CAQGTYGYTF	TGTGCCCAGGGTACCTATGGCTACACCTTC
TRBJ2-5	TRBV5-1	TRBD2	-	15	CASSFGASGGETQYF	TGCGCCAGCAGCTTCGGGGCTAGCGGGGGAGAGACCCAGTACTTC
TRBJ2-1	TRBV6-6	TRBD2	-	15	CASSTLAGGLNEQFF	TGTGCCAGCAGTACACTAGCGGGGGGACTCAATGAGCAGTTCTTC
TRBJ2-3	TRBV7-2	-	-	18	CASSFRGPPLFVTDTQYF	TGTGCCAGCAGCTTTAGGGGCCCGCCTTTATTCGTCACAGATACGCAGTATTTT
TRBJ1-1	TRBV11-2	TRBD1	-	15	CASSSQGRGNTEAFF	TGTGCCAGCAGCTCACAGGGGCGAGGGAACACTGAAGCTTTCTTT
TRBJ2-2	TRBV6-6	-	-	14	CATLRASSTGELFF	TGTGCCACCCTGAGGGCGTCCTCGACCGGGGAGCTGTTTTTT
TRBJ2-5	TRBV18	-	-	15	CASSPGRHPQETQYF	TGTGCCAGCTCACCGGGACGGCACCCCCAAGAGACCCAGTACTTC
TRBJ1-1	TRBV28	TRBD1	-	17	CASSRTGGTGRNTEAFF	TGTGCCAGCAGCCGAACGGGGGGGACAGGGAGGAACACTGAAGCTTTCTTT
TRBJ2-1	TRBV7-2	TRBD2	once	16	CASSSTWTSGNNEQFF	TGTGCCAGCAGCTCGACGTGGACTAGCGGCAACAATGAGCAGTTCTTC
TRBJ2-5	TRBV6-2/TRBV6-3	-	-	11	CASSYTGTQYF	TGTGCCAGCAGTTATACGGGGACCCAGTACTTC
TRBJ1-5	TRBV10-3	-	few	16	CAISESRGVLNQPQHF	TGTGCCATCAGTGAGTCTAGGGGGGTGCTCAATCAGCCCCAGCATTTT
TRBJ2-1	TRBV6-2/TRBV6-3	-	-	14	CASSRPGLPNEQFF	TGTGCCAGCAGTCGTCCTGGGCTACCCAATGAGCAGTTCTTC